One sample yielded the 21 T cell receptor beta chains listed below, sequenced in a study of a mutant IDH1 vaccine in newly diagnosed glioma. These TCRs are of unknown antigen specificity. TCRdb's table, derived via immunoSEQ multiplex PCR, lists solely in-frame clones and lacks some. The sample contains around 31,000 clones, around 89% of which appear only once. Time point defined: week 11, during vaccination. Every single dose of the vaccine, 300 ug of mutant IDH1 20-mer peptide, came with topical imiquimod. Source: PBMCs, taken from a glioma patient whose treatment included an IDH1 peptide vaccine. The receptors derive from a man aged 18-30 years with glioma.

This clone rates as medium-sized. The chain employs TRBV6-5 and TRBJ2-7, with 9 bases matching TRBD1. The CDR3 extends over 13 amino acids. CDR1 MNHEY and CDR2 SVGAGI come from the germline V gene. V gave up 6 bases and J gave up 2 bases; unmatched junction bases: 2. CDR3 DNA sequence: TGTGCCAGCAGCTACAGGGGGCCCTACGAGCAGTACTTC. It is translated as CASSYRGPYEQYF.

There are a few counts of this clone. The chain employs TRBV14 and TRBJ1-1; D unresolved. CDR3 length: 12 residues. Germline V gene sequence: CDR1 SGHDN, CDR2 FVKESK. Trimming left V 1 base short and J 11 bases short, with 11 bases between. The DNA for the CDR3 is TGTGCCAGCAGCCAAGGTCCGAACGTGGCTTTCTTT. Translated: CASSQGPNVAFF. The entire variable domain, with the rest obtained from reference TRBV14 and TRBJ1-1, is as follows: EAGVTQFPSHSVIEKGQTVTLRCDPISGHDNLYWYRRVMGKEIKFLLHFVKESKQDESGMPNNRFLAERTGGTYSTLKVQPAELEDSGVYFCASSQGPNVAFFGQGTRLTVV.

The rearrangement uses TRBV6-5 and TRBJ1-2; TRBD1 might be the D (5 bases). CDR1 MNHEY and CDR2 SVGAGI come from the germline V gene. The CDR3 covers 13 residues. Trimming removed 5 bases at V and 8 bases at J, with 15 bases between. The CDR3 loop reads CASSDGGNLGYTF. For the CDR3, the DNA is TGTGCCAGCAGTGACGGGGGAAACTTAGGCTACACCTTC.

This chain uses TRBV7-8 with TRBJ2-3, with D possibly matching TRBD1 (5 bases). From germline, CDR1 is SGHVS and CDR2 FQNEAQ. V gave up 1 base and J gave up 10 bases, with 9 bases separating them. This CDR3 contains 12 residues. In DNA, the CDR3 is TGTGCCAGCAGCTTAGGAAGGGGTGCGCAGTATTTT. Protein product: CASSLGRGAQYF.

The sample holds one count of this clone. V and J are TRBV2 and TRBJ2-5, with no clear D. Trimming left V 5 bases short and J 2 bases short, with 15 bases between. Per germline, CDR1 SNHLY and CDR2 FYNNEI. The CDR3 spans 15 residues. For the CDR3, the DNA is TGTGCCAGCAGTTCAGGACGGTGGGCTCAAGAGACCCAGTACTTC. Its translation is CASSSGRWAQETQYF.

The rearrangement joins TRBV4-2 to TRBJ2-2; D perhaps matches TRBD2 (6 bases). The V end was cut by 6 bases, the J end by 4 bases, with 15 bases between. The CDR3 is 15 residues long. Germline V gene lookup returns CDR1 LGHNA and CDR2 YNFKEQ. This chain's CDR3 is CASRDLGLLTGELFF. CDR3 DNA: TGTGCCAGCAGGGACCTGGGACTCCTCACCGGGGAGCTGTTTTTT.

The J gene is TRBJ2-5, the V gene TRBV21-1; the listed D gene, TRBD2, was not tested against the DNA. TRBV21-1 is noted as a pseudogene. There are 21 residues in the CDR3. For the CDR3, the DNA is TGTGCCAGCAGCAAAGAGACAATCCGACTGTTCCCTAGCGTTGCCCAAGAGACCCAGTACTTC. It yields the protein CASSKETIRLFPSVAQETQYF.

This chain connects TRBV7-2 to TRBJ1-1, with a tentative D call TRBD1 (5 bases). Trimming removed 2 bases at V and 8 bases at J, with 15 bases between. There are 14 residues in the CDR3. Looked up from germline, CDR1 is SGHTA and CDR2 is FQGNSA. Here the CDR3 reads CASSLTGPGAEAFF. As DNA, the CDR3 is TGTGCCAGCAGCTTAACAGGCCCCGGGGCCGAAGCTTTCTTT.

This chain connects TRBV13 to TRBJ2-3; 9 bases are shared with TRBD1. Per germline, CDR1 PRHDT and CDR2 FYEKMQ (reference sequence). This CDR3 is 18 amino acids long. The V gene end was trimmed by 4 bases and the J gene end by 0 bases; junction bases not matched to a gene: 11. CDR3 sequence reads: CASSSTDRGETSTDTQYF. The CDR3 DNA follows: TGTGCCAGCAGCTCCACTGACAGGGGGGAAACGAGCACAGATACGCAGTATTTT. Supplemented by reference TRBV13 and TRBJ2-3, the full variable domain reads AAGVIQSPRHLIKEKRETATLKCYPIPRHDTVYWYQQGPGQDPQFLISFYEKMQSDKGSIPDRFSAQQFSDYHSELNMSSLELGDSALYFCASSSTDRGETSTDTQYFGPGTRLTVL.

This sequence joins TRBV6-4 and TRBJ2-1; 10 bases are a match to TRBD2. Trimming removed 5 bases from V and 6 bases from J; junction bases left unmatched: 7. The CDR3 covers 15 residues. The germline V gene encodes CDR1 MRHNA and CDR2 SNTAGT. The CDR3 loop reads CASSLQAGGSNEQFF. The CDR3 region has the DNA TGTGCCAGCAGTCTTCAAGCGGGAGGGTCCAATGAGCAGTTCTTC.

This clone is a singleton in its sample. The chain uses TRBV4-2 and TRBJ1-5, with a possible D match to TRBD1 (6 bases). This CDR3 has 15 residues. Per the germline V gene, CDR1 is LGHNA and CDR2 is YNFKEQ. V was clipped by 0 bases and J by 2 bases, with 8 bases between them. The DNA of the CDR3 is TGTGCCAGCAGCCAAGAGGGGGCGGGCAATCAGCCCCAGCATTTT. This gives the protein CASSQEGAGNQPQHF.

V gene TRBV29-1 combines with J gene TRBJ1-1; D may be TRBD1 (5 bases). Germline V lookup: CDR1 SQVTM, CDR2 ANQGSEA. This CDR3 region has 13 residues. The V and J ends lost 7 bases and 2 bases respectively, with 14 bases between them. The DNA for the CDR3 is TGCAGCGCACAGACAGAGCTTAACACTGAAGCTTTCTTT. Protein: CSAQTELNTEAFF.

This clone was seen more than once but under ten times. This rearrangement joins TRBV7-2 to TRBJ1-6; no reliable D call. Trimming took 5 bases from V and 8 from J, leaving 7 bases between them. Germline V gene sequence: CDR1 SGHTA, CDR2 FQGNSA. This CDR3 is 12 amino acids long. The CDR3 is CASSGGHSPLHF. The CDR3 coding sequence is TGTGCCAGCAGCGGAGGGCATTCACCCCTCCACTTT.

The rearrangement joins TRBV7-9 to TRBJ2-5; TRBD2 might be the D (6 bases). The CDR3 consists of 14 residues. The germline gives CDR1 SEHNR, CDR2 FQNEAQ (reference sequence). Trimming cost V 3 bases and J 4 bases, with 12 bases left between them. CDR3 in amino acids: CASSLNGGTETQYF. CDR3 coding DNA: TGTGCCAGCAGCTTGAACGGAGGGACAGAGACCCAGTACTTC. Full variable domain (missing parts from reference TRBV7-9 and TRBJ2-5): DTGVSQNPRHKITKRGQNVTFRCDPISEHNRLYWYRQTLGQGPEFLTYFQNEAQLEKSRLLSDRFSAERPKGSFSTLEIQRTEQGDSAMYLCASSLNGGTETQYFGPGTRLLVL.

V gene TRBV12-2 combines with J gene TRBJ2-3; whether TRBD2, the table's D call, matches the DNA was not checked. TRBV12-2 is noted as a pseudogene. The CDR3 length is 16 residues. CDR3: CASRLVGIGRTDTQYF. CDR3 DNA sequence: TGTGCAAGTCGCTTAGTCGGGATCGGGCGCACAGATACGCAGTATTTT.

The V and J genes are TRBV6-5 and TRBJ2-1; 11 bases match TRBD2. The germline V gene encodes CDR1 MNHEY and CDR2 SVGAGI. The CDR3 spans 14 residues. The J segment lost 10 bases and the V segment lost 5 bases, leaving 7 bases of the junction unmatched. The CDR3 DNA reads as TGTGCCAGCAGTAAACTAGCGGGAGAAAGGGAGCAGTTCTTC. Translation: CASSKLAGEREQFF.

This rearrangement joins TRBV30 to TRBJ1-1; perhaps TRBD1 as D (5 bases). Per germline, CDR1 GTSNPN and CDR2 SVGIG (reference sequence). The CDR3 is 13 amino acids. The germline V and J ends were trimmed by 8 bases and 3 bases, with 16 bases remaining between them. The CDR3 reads CAGTLGPHTEAFF. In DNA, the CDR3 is TGTGCCGGGACCCTGGGACCCCACACTGAAGCTTTCTTT. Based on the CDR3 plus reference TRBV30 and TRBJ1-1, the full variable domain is SQTIHQWPATLVQPVGSPLSLECTVEGTSNPNLYWYRQAAGRGLQLLFYSVGIGQISSEVPQNLSASRPQDRQFILSSKKLLLSDSGFYLCAGTLGPHTEAFFGQGTRLTVV.

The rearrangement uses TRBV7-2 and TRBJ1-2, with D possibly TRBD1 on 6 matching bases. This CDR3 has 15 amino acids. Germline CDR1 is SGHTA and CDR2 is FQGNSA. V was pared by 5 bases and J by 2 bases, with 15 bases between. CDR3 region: CASSRGGGVNYGYTF. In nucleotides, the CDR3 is TGTGCCAGCAGCCGTGGGGGCGGAGTAAACTATGGCTACACCTTC.

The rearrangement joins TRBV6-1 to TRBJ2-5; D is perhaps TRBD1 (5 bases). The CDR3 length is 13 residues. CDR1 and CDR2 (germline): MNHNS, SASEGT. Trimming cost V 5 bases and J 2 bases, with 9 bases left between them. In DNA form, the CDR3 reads TGTGCCAGCAGTCATGACAGACAAGAGACCCAGTACTTC. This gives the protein CASSHDRQETQYF.

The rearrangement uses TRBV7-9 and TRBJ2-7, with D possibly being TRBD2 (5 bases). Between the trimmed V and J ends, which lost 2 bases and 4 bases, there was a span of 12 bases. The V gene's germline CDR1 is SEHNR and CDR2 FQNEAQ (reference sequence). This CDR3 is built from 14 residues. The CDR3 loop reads CASSLRGSGYEQYF. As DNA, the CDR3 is TGTGCCAGCAGCTTAAGAGGGAGTGGTTACGAGCAGTACTTC. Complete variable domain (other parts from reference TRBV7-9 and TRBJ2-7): DTGVSQNPRHKITKRGQNVTFRCDPISEHNRLYWYRQTLGQGPEFLTYFQNEAQLEKSRLLSDRFSAERPKGSFSTLEIQRTEQGDSAMYLCASSLRGSGYEQYFGPGTRLTVT.

The CDR3 nucleotides are TGTGCCAGCAGTTCCGGACAGGGACATCAGCCCCAGCATTTT. It is translated as CASSSGQGHQPQHF. The chain recombines TRBV28 with TRBJ1-5; 8 bases agree with TRBD1. The CDR3 totals 14 residues. The V gene's germline CDR1 is MDHEN and CDR2 SYDVKM. J gave up 5 bases and V 4 bases, and 4 bases lay outside the gene matches.